The present TCR beta chain was sequenced within a study of shared clonotypes between healthy human individuals. This CDR3 has 14 residues. Germline V gene lookup returns CDR1 KGHSH and CDR2 LQKENI. The germline V and J ends were trimmed by 2 bases and 2 bases, with 10 bases remaining between them. There are many counts of this clone. Antigen: not known. An even split of each subset's genomic DNA across several immunoSEQ plates was performed. Measured with immunoSEQ multiplex PCR; TCRdb has only the in-frame clones, and not every one. The table has more than 200,000 clones, over 60% seen once. Notes on the study in general: Clonotypes shared by all four donors outscored non-shared clonotypes in generation probability. Rarefaction analysis demonstrated incomplete sorted-subset sequencing notwithstanding large depth. An anticipated effect of sequencing depth on clonotype sharing among donors was recognized.

This TCR came from a man aged 25-45 years in good health. Sequencing was carried out using memory CD4+ T cells sorted from blood. Subset of the sample: CD45RA-negative fraction. This sequence joins TRBV18 and TRBJ2-7; weak D call: TRBD2 (5 bases). The CDR3 reads CASSPELEAYEQYF. In DNA form, the CDR3 reads TGTGCCAGCTCACCAGAACTAGAAGCCTACGAGCAGTACTTC.